This TCR beta chain was found in a study of glioma-infiltrating T cells. The study's findings and limits: Very few CDR3 sequences were shared between tissue and blood. Above-expected tissue-blood divergence occurred in all gliomas, most in low-grade ones.

The iRepertoire nested amplicon-rescue multiplex PCR amplified TCR alpha and beta CDR3s from RNA. TCRdb re-derived calls from the multiplex PCR reads in MiXCR, one entry per CDR3 protein. The repertoire holds some 180,000 distinct CDR3 sequences, with around 32% as singletons. This clonotype was seen at least ten times. What it binds is not known. The material sequenced was glioma tissue, nonneoplastic brain tissue, or PBMCs (not recorded which). The TCR was taken from a human donor with low-grade glioma or glioblastoma, undergoing nonglioma brain surgery, or in good health (not recorded which).

The CDR3 sequence is CASSFAGLSYEQYF. The CDR3 DNA reads TGTGCCAGCAGTTTCGCGGGACTTTCCTACGAGCAGTACTTC. V is TRBV28 and J is TRBJ2-7; perhaps TRBD2 as D (6 bases). The CDR3 runs 14 residues. Trimming shortened V by 3 bases and J by 1 base, and 10 bases separated the two germline ends. Germline CDR1 and CDR2: MDHEN and SYDVKM. Full variable domain (rest looked up from reference TRBV28 and TRBJ2-7): DVKVTQSSRYLVKRTGEKVFLECVQDMDHENMFWYRQDPGLGLRLIYFSYDVKMKEKGDIPEGYSVSREKKERFSLILESASTNQTSMYLCASSFAGLSYEQYFGPGTRLTVT.